Here is one T cell receptor (beta chain) with its context. Its antigen is not known. Via MiXCR, TCRdb re-called the 5' RACE reads, giving one row per CDR3 protein. The repertoire holds roughly 1,500,000 distinct CDR3 sequences, with about 32% as singletons. These data are taken from a study of identical twins. Points from the study as a whole: Model-predicted out-of-frame TCR alpha sharing fell below observed values in monozygotic twins.

Looked up from germline, CDR1 is SNHLY and CDR2 is FYNNEI. This CDR3 comprises 14 residues. The ends lost 10 bases at V and 0 bases at J; junction bases unmatched: 2. Input material: cord blood. The TCR was taken from a newborn girl in good health. This chain uses TRBV2 with TRBJ2-2, with 10 bases fitting TRBD1. In nucleotides, the CDR3 is TGTGCCACCGGGACAGGGGCGAACACCGGGGAGCTGTTTTTT. Translated: CATGTGANTGELFF.